This T cell receptor (beta chain) was sequenced for a study of post-analysis software for immune sequencing data (dated by TCRdb to 2013 to 2016). In terms of the full investigation: Disease courses on record covered relapsing-remitting, secondary progressive and progressive-relapsing multiple sclerosis, though some patients had no subtype annotation. The patient repertoires were compared against more than 10 previously published healthy control repertoires obtained from donors aged roughly 6 to 25 years. A subset of samples was prepared in parallel using single-end sample barcoding, then pooled and co-amplified after Illumina adapter ligation. Summary of the overall study and its limitations: Direct clustering with F measure revealed strong co-clustering of samples prepared in the same batch, which led to a batch-effect correction. The control group was slightly older than the multiple sclerosis patient group. Significantly higher frequencies in patients than in controls were found for a handful of TRBV segments, including TRBV5-6, TRBV5-1 and TRBV20-1. Multiple sclerosis patients had significantly lower normalized Chao1 diversity than controls, a result that suggests substantial peripheral T-cell clonal expansion.

Libraries came from PCR. TCRdb shows the sequencer as Illumina HiSeq 2500. To reduce PCR and sequencing biases, unique molecular identifiers were built into the TCR beta cDNA libraries. Every 1 to 10 million input T cells yielded 500,000 or so cDNA molecules, meaning each molecule approximated one T cell. The same protocol used for the earlier healthy control dataset was applied to prepare and sequence the patient libraries. Within a given batch, samples were prepared together, multiplexed and sequenced on the same HiSeq lane. The authors' pipeline ran thus. Raw barcoded reads were processed with MIGEC, and single-read molecular identifier groups were discarded before consensus assembly and CDR3 extraction. Clonotype tables were post-analysed with VDJtools, and diversity was normalized by down-sampling all datasets to the smallest sample size. To correct batch-related cross-sample contamination, repertoire overlap clustering matched CDR3 amino acid sequences but not nucleotide sequences. The public reads were reprocessed in TCRdb via fastp at Q25 and MiXCR, keeping in-frame beta chains. Here each entry gathers all rows of one CDR3 protein and keeps the most common genes and DNA. These V and J calls are TCRdb output, not the study's own analysis. This sample gives hundreds of thousands of distinct CDR3 sequences in total; 30% of them show up just once. The ten largest clones capture more than 0.45% of the sample.

TCR beta repertoires were profiled from peripheral blood of roughly 13 young patients with multiple sclerosis to demonstrate the VDJtools post-analysis software. The multiple sclerosis patients were children and adolescents between about 6 and 16 years of age. A word on this clonotype: No cognate antigen has been identified for it. One base away there is no much larger clone; base qualities are not given.

From the cysteine up to the phenylalanine, the CDR3 has a length of 20 residues. Only the CDR3 portion is preserved as DNA: 60 bases, with reading frame beginning at the first base. CDR1 and CDR2, looked up from the germline V gene (reference sequence), are DFQATT and SNEGSKA. The receptor was derived from a girl aged 10 to 17 with multiple sclerosis. Sequencing was done on a sample of blood. Recombination joined TRBV20-1 with TRBJ2-7; 15 central bases correspond to TRBD2. The J call may be wrong; the DNA end is better matched by TRBJ2-5. The CDR3 protein: CSAREFGTSGRPLWEETQYF. Read as DNA, the sequence is TGCAGTGCTAGAGAATTTGGGACTAGCGGGAGGCCGCTATGGGAAGAGACCCAGTACTTC.